A selection of T cell receptor beta chains follows, all from one sample in a study of blood T cell repertoires in COVID-19. The method was immunoSEQ multiplex PCR; TCRdb's version includes in-frame clones alone and lacks a portion of them. The sample yields roughly 360,000 clones, roughly 90% seen once. Sequencing was carried out using PBMCs or T cells enriched from blood (not recorded which). These receptors were obtained from a woman younger than 45 with acute COVID-19. The CDR3 runs from the conserved cysteine through the conserved F or W. Each record gives: clone size, J gene, V gene, D gene, CDR3 DNA, CDR3 protein. A D gene is named only where the DNA matches it firmly. Clone size is shown for a subset of rows, as once, few, many or a class of expanded clone.

clone_size: .; j_call: TRBJ1-1; v_call: TRBV5-1; d_call: .; cdr3_nt: TGCGCCAGCAGCTTAGACGGGATGAACACTGAAGCTTTCTTT; cdr3_aa: CASSLDGMNTEAFF
clone_size: .; j_call: TRBJ2-7; v_call: TRBV29-1; d_call: TRBD1; cdr3_nt: TGCAGCGTTGGGGGACAGGGGATTCCTAGCGAGCAGTACTTC; cdr3_aa: CSVGGQGIPSEQYF
clone_size: few; j_call: TRBJ1-4; v_call: TRBV19; d_call: TRBD1; cdr3_nt: TGTGCCAGTAGTCCCAGGGACAGGGCAACAACTAATGAAAAACTGTTTTTT; cdr3_aa: CASSPRDRATTNEKLFF
clone_size: once; j_call: TRBJ2-2; v_call: TRBV19; d_call: TRBD1; cdr3_nt: TGTGCCAGTAGTGCCCGGGACAGGGGATATGCCGGGGAGCTGTTTTTT; cdr3_aa: CASSARDRGYAGELFF
clone_size: .; j_call: TRBJ1-2; v_call: TRBV9; d_call: .; cdr3_nt: TGTGCCAGCAGCCCACAGGGAATTCCTAACTATGGCTACACCTTC; cdr3_aa: CASSPQGIPNYGYTF
clone_size: .; j_call: TRBJ2-3; v_call: TRBV21-1; d_call: .; cdr3_nt: TGTGCCAGCAGCAAAGCGAGCGGGGGGGCGATATTTAGCACAGATACGCAGTATTTT; cdr3_aa: CASSKASGGAIFSTDTQYF
clone_size: .; j_call: TRBJ1-4; v_call: TRBV30; d_call: TRBD1; cdr3_nt: TGTGCCTGGAGGGGCAGGGGGAATGAAAAACTGTTTTTT; cdr3_aa: CAWRGRGNEKLFF
clone_size: .; j_call: TRBJ2-1; v_call: TRBV3-1/TRBV3-2; d_call: TRBD2; cdr3_nt: TGTGCCAGCAGCCCTCGGGGGGGGCGCGCCTACAATGAGCAGTTCTTC; cdr3_aa: CASSPRGGRAYNEQFF
clone_size: once; j_call: TRBJ1-5; v_call: TRBV24-1; d_call: .; cdr3_nt: TGTGCCACCAGTGATCACAGGGTCGGGGGCAATCAGCCCCAGCATTTT; cdr3_aa: CATSDHRVGGNQPQHF
clone_size: few; j_call: TRBJ1-5; v_call: TRBV5-1; d_call: TRBD1; cdr3_nt: TGCGCCAGCAGCTTGGCGCCAGGGGGCGACCAGCCCCAGCATTTT; cdr3_aa: CASSLAPGGDQPQHF
clone_size: .; j_call: TRBJ2-3; v_call: TRBV7-3; d_call: .; cdr3_nt: TGTGCCAGCAGCTCTCCGGGACTCACAGATACGCAGTATTTT; cdr3_aa: CASSSPGLTDTQYF
clone_size: .; j_call: TRBJ1-2; v_call: TRBV29-1; d_call: TRBD1; cdr3_nt: TGCAGCGCCAACAGGGGAGACTATGGCTACACCTTC; cdr3_aa: CSANRGDYGYTF
clone_size: .; j_call: TRBJ2-1; v_call: TRBV5-8; d_call: TRBD1; cdr3_nt: TGTGCCAGCAGCTTTCCGGGACAGGGGGATTACAATGAGCAGTTCTTC; cdr3_aa: CASSFPGQGDYNEQFF
clone_size: .; j_call: TRBJ2-7; v_call: TRBV29-1; d_call: .; cdr3_nt: TGCAGCGGGGCCGACAGCTACGAGCAGTACTTC; cdr3_aa: CSGADSYEQYF
clone_size: .; j_call: TRBJ1-2; v_call: TRBV19; d_call: .; cdr3_nt: TGTGCCAGTAGTATCACGACTGCTAACTATGGCTACACCTTC; cdr3_aa: CASSITTANYGYTF
clone_size: .; j_call: TRBJ2-7; v_call: TRBV7-3; d_call: TRBD2; cdr3_nt: TGTGCCAGCAGCTTAAGCGGGGGGGCCTTCGAGCAGTACTTC; cdr3_aa: CASSLSGGAFEQYF
clone_size: .; j_call: TRBJ2-5; v_call: TRBV7-2; d_call: .; cdr3_nt: TGTGCCAGCAGCTTACTACCGGGTCGCCTTACCGGGGAGACCCAGTACTTC; cdr3_aa: CASSLLPGRLTGETQYF
clone_size: few; j_call: TRBJ2-1; v_call: TRBV10-3; d_call: .; cdr3_nt: TGTGCCATCAGTGAGACGGAACCTCCAGGGGAGCAGTTCTTC; cdr3_aa: CAISETEPPGEQFF
clone_size: .; j_call: TRBJ2-7; v_call: TRBV3-1/TRBV3-2; d_call: .; cdr3_nt: TGTGCCAGCAGCCAAGGGAGAAGTACCCTACTCAACTTC; cdr3_aa: CASSQGRSTLLNF
clone_size: .; j_call: TRBJ2-1; v_call: TRBV30; d_call: TRBD1; cdr3_nt: TGTGCCTGGAGCCGAGGACAGGGGTCCTACAATGAGCAGTTCTTC; cdr3_aa: CAWSRGQGSYNEQFF
clone_size: .; j_call: TRBJ2-7; v_call: TRBV27; d_call: .; cdr3_nt: TGTGCCAGCAGAGCCTACCACGAGCAGTACTTC; cdr3_aa: CASRAYHEQYF
clone_size: .; j_call: TRBJ2-5; v_call: TRBV4-1; d_call: TRBD2; cdr3_nt: TGCGCCAGCAGCCCGAGGGATCTAGCGGGGGGGCCCGGGGAGACCCAGTACTTC; cdr3_aa: CASSPRDLAGGPGETQYF
clone_size: .; j_call: TRBJ2-7; v_call: TRBV6-2/TRBV6-3; d_call: TRBD2; cdr3_nt: TGTGCCAGCAGTTACTCTACTAGCGGGGGCTACGAGCAGTACTTC; cdr3_aa: CASSYSTSGGYEQYF
clone_size: .; j_call: TRBJ2-2; v_call: TRBV7-2; d_call: .; cdr3_nt: TGTGCCAGCAGCTCAGGGCCCCAGGGGAACACCGGGGAGCTGTTTTTT; cdr3_aa: CASSSGPQGNTGELFF
clone_size: .; j_call: TRBJ2-1; v_call: TRBV9; d_call: .; cdr3_nt: TGTGCCAGCAGCGCCCAGGGGTTCTCCTACAATGAGCAGTTCTTC; cdr3_aa: CASSAQGFSYNEQFF
clone_size: .; j_call: TRBJ2-7; v_call: TRBV12-5; d_call: .; cdr3_nt: TGTGCTAGTGGTTTGAGGACCCTCGTTACAGGGAGGGGGGGGTACGAGCAGTACTTC; cdr3_aa: CASGLRTLVTGRGGYEQYF
clone_size: .; j_call: TRBJ2-1; v_call: TRBV6-5; d_call: TRBD2; cdr3_nt: TGTGCCAGCCTTATAGCGGGTACCTACAATGAGCAGTTCTTC; cdr3_aa: CASLIAGTYNEQFF
clone_size: .; j_call: TRBJ1-3; v_call: TRBV24-1; d_call: .; cdr3_nt: TGTGCCACCAGTGATCCGGGGATTTCTGGAAACACCATATATTTT; cdr3_aa: CATSDPGISGNTIYF
clone_size: .; j_call: TRBJ1-1; v_call: TRBV23-1; d_call: .; cdr3_nt: TGCGCCAGCAGTCAATTTTATCGGCCAGGTCCCACTGAAGCTTTCTTT; cdr3_aa: CASSQFYRPGPTEAFF
clone_size: .; j_call: TRBJ2-1; v_call: TRBV7-6; d_call: TRBD2; cdr3_nt: TGTGCCAGCAGCCCATACGGGACTAGCCACGGGGCTAGTATAGATGAGCAGTTCTTC; cdr3_aa: CASSPYGTSHGASIDEQFF
clone_size: .; j_call: TRBJ1-1; v_call: TRBV29-1; d_call: TRBD1; cdr3_nt: TGCAGCGTTGGGACAGGGAGGGCTGAAGCTTTCTTT; cdr3_aa: CSVGTGRAEAFF
clone_size: once; j_call: TRBJ2-7; v_call: TRBV6-5; d_call: .; cdr3_nt: TGTGCCAGCAGTTACTCGGTGGGGGGTTACGAGCAGTACTTC; cdr3_aa: CASSYSVGGYEQYF